Each of the 24 T cell receptor beta chains below was sequenced from the same sample in a study of T cell repertoires in cytomegalovirus infection. These receptors have no known antigen. Via MiXCR, TCRdb re-called the reads, giving one row per CDR3 protein. The data hold 650,000 to 850,000 distinct CDR3 sequences, with about 28% observed a single time. The material was cultured CD8+ T cells from PBMCs, obtained from culture after CMV antigen stimulation. The receptors stem from a human donor in good health (CMV status not recorded). Some clones in this sample may be carry-over from other donors' samples.

The rearrangement uses TRBV18 and TRBJ2-2; 9 bases agree with TRBD1. The CDR3 is 18 residues long. The ends lost 3 bases at V and 5 bases at J; junction bases unmatched: 13. Germline values: CDR1 KGHSH, CDR2 LQKENI. CDR3 bases: TGTGCCAGCTCACCTAACAACGCCGGACAGGGGAGTACCGGGGAGCTGTTTTTT. It yields the protein CASSPNNAGQGSTGELFF.

J is TRBJ2-2 and V is TRBV10-3, with a possible D match to TRBD1 (6 bases). The CDR3 is 14 amino acids. Germline V lookup: CDR1 ENHRY, CDR2 SYGVKD. V lost 9 bases and J 1 base, leaving 12 bases between the germline ends. The CDR3 loop is CAIPRQENTGELFF. The CDR3 DNA reads TGTGCCATTCCTCGACAGGAGAACACCGGGGAGCTGTTTTTT.

The gene calls are TRBV19 and TRBJ1-5; perhaps TRBD1 as D (6 bases). Trimming stripped 6 bases from V and 3 bases from J, with 9 bases between. This CDR3 region has 13 residues. Germline V CDR1 and CDR2: LNHDA, SQIVND (reference sequence). CDR3 nucleotides: TGTGCCAGTAGGCACAGGGACAATCAGCCCCAGCATTTT. Its translation: CASRHRDNQPQHF.

Of note for this clonotype: At one of its ends the junction is not consistent with the germline gene, which may arise from a read error. The chain has TRBV7-9 and TRBJ2-7, with a tentative D call TRBD2 (6 bases). Germline lookup yields CDR1 SEHNR and CDR2 FQNEAQ (reference sequence). CDR3 length: 14 residues. DNA of the CDR3: TGTGCCAGCAGCCACCGGGACTTCTCCTGCGAGCAGTACTTC. Its translation is CASSHRDFSCEQYF.

The sample holds a few counts of this clonotype. J is TRBJ2-3 and V is TRBV5-8; 8 bases match TRBD2. V was clipped by 2 bases and J by 2 bases; unmatched bases: 7. The CDR3 is made up of 16 amino acids. Germline V gene data show CDR1 as SGHTS and CDR2 as YDEGEE. CDR3: CASSFGGGPNTDTQYF. DNA for the CDR3: TGTGCCAGCAGCTTCGGGGGGGGGCCTAACACAGATACGCAGTATTTT.

The rearrangement links TRBV4-1 to TRBJ1-2, with D perhaps TRBD1 (5 bases). Trimming cost V 0 bases and J 4 bases, with 12 bases left between them. CDR1 MGHRA and CDR2 YSYEKL come from the germline V gene. This CDR3 has 15 amino acids. The CDR3 here is CASSQDGQGSYGYTF. The CDR3 bases are TGCGCCAGCAGCCAAGATGGCCAGGGCTCCTATGGCTACACCTTC.

The V gene is TRBV5-6, the J gene TRBJ2-7; D is perhaps TRBD2 (5 bases). Germline CDR1 reads SGHDT; CDR2 reads YYEEEE. The CDR3 runs 12 residues. V was trimmed by 4 bases and J by 9 bases, leaving 14 bases between them. For the CDR3, the DNA is TGTGCCAGCAGCCATGGGAGTGGCGGGCAGTACTTC. Translation: CASSHGSGGQYF. The variable domain in full, completed from reference TRBV5-6 and TRBJ2-7, reads DAGVTQSPTHLIKTRGQQVTLRCSPKSGHDTVSWYQQALGQGPQFIFQYYEEEERQRGNFPDRFSGHQFPNYSSELNVNALLLGDSALYLCASSHGSGGQYFGPGTRLTVT.

The chain uses TRBV7-2 and TRBJ1-1; a possible D gene is TRBD1 (5 bases). Germline assignment: CDR1 SGHTA and CDR2 FQGNSA. V was cut by 4 bases and J by 3 bases, with 21 bases left in between. The CDR3 consists of 17 residues. CDR3 sequence: CASSSPPTGGGDTEAFF. The CDR3 DNA reads TGTGCCAGCAGCTCGCCACCGACGGGGGGTGGGGACACTGAAGCTTTCTTT.

This clonotype showed up many times. The rearrangement joins TRBV7-2 to TRBJ2-1; 9 bases map to TRBD1. J gave up 7 bases and V 3 bases, and 7 bases lay outside the gene matches. This CDR3 has 15 amino acids. Germline CDR1 is SGHTA and CDR2 is FQGNSA. Here the CDR3 DNA reads TGTGCCAGCAGCTTGAACAGGGGGCCTGTTAATGAGCAGTTCTTC. Translation: CASSLNRGPVNEQFF. The full variable domain, rest sourced from reference TRBV7-2 and TRBJ2-1, is GAGVSQSPSNKVTEKGKDVELRCDPISGHTALYWYRQSLGQGLEFLIYFQGNSAPDKSGLPSDRFSAERTGGSVSTLTIQRTQQEDSAVYLCASSLNRGPVNEQFFGPGTRLTVL.

The gene calls are TRBV4-3 and TRBJ2-3; TRBD1 aligns across 8 bases. CDR1 and CDR2 (germline): LGHNA, YSLEER. With V trimmed by 4 bases and J by 4 bases, 4 bases remained unmatched. This CDR3 has 14 residues. CDR3 sequence: CASSRGQGPDTQYF. Here the CDR3 DNA reads TGCGCCAGCAGCCGCGGACAGGGCCCAGATACGCAGTATTTT.

The gene calls are TRBV29-1 and TRBJ2-1; D remains unclear. Trimming stripped 4 bases from V and 2 bases from J, with 6 bases between. The CDR3 is made up of 12 amino acids. From germline, CDR1 is SQVTM and CDR2 ANQGSEA. For the CDR3, the DNA is TGCAGCGTTGCGGCAGCCTACAATGAGCAGTTCTTC. It is translated as CSVAAAYNEQFF.

This clonotype was observed a few times. The rearrangement links TRBV19 to TRBJ2-7; D might be TRBD1 (5 bases). CDR1 and CDR2 (germline): LNHDA, SQIVND (reference sequence). V was clipped by 3 bases and J by 0 bases, with 15 bases between them. The CDR3 totals 16 residues. CDR3 DNA sequence: TGTGCCAGTAGTATCGAACAGGCCAAAGACTCCTACGAGCAGTACTTC. Translation gives CASSIEQAKDSYEQYF.

The CDR3 loop reads CASSPPRAGGPNEQFF. In nucleotides, the CDR3 is TGTGCCAGCAGCCCCCCCCGGGCGGGGGGGCCGAATGAGCAGTTCTTC. The chain combines TRBV5-5 with TRBJ2-1; 9 bases line up with TRBD2. V shed 4 bases, J shed 7 bases, and the junction held 12 bases outside the gene matches. CDR3 length: 16 residues. Germline CDR1 is SGHKS and CDR2 is YYEKEE (reference sequence).

In this sample, this clonotype turned up a few times. This chain joins TRBV5-8 and TRBJ2-7, with D possibly called TRBD1 or TRBD2 (5 bases each). Germline V gene data show CDR1 as SGHTS and CDR2 as YDEGEE. This CDR3 is built from 15 residues. The germline V and J ends were trimmed by 4 bases and 2 bases, with 16 bases remaining between them. CDR3 residues: CASSPGRIPTYEQYF. CDR3 in DNA: TGTGCCAGCAGCCCGGGACGGATACCGACCTACGAGCAGTACTTC.

This clonotype was counted at least ten times. The chain recombines TRBV7-9 with TRBJ2-3, with TRBD2 as a possible D gene (6 bases). The V end lost 8 bases, the J end lost 0 bases, and 21 bases lay between the germline ends. The CDR3 consists of 17 residues. CDR1 and CDR2 (germline): SEHNR, FQNEAQ (reference sequence). The CDR3 sequence is CASLPDVGGSSTDTQYF. CDR3 DNA: TGTGCCAGCCTCCCCGATGTGGGGGGATCTAGCACAGATACGCAGTATTTT. Looking up the rest from reference TRBV7-9 and TRBJ2-3 gives the full variable domain: DTGVSQNPRHKITKRGQNVTFRCDPISEHNRLYWYRQTLGQGPEFLTYFQNEAQLEKSRLLSDRFSAERPKGSFSTLEIQRTEQGDSAMYLCASLPDVGGSSTDTQYFGPGTRLTVL.

This clonotype was picked up a small number of times. The chain combines TRBV7-6 with TRBJ2-1, with 12 bases identical to TRBD2. V was clipped by 4 bases and J by 0 bases; unmatched bases: 4. Germline loops: CDR1 SGHVS, CDR2 FNYEAQ. The CDR3 sequence is 17 residues long. The CDR3, as DNA: TGTGCCAGCAGCTCCCTAGCGGGGGGGAGCTCCTACAATGAGCAGTTCTTC. Protein: CASSSLAGGSSYNEQFF.

There are a few counts of this clonotype. This chain joins TRBV6-5 and TRBJ1-1; a possible D gene is TRBD1 (5 bases). V shed 2 bases and J shed 3 bases, with 10 bases lying between them. CDR1 and CDR2 (germline): MNHEY, SVGAGI. The length of the CDR3 is 14 residues. CDR3 DNA sequence: TGTGCCAGCAGTTACGGGGGATTATACACTGAAGCTTTCTTT. Translation: CASSYGGLYTEAFF.

The V call is TRBV6-2 or TRBV6-3, the J call TRBJ2-7; D unresolved. The CDR3 covers 15 residues. Germline assignment: CDR1 MNHEY and CDR2 SVGEGT. V was trimmed by 2 bases and J by 3 bases, leaving 14 bases between them. The DNA of the CDR3 is TGTGCCAGCAGTTACGTCCAATTGGGGTACTACGAGCAGTACGTC. It codes for CASSYVQLGYYEQYV.

The table lists this clonotype with a few counts. The chain has TRBV7-6 and TRBJ2-6, with D possibly being TRBD2 (6 bases). V was trimmed by 5 bases and J by 2 bases, leaving 13 bases between them. This CDR3 region has 16 residues. The germline CDR1 and CDR2 sequences are SGHVS and FNYEAQ. CDR3 region: CASSLLEGTGANVLTF. The CDR3 coding sequence is TGTGCCAGCAGCCTTCTGGAGGGTACTGGGGCCAACGTCCTGACTTTC.

The chain is built from TRBV4-1 and TRBJ2-5, with TRBD2 identical over 13 bases. The CDR3 sequence is 18 residues long. Losses at the gene ends were 1 base for V and 3 bases for J; bases not matched to a gene: 8. The germline V gene has CDR1 MGHRA and CDR2 YSYEKL. The CDR3 is CASSQGVRLAGGKETQYF. CDR3 nucleotide sequence: TGCGCCAGCAGCCAAGGGGTTAGACTAGCGGGGGGAAAAGAGACCCAGTACTTC.

V usage is TRBV12-3 or TRBV12-4 and J usage is TRBJ1-5, with 7 bases fitting TRBD1. There are 15 residues in the CDR3. V trimming: 6 bases; J trimming: 6 bases; junction bases outside the gene matches: 11. The CDR3 DNA is TGTGCCAGCAGACTCCATACAGGGGAGGGTCAGCCCCAGCATTTT. Its translation is CASRLHTGEGQPQHF.

The chain joins TRBV6-6 to TRBJ1-1, with D uncertain. The CDR3 runs 14 residues. The germline V gene has CDR1 MNHNY and CDR2 SVGAGI (reference sequence). Trimming removed 7 bases at V and 3 bases at J, with 15 bases between. The CDR3 DNA reads TGTGCCAGCATCATACAGTTCGGGGACACTGAAGCTTTCTTT. Translated, it gives CASIIQFGDTEAFF.

The CDR3 DNA reads as TGTGCCAGCGGGGAACAGGGACTGAGCTACGAGCAGTACTTC. Its translation: CASGEQGLSYEQYF. The rearrangement links TRBV27 to TRBJ2-7, with D possibly being TRBD1 or TRBD2 (6 bases each). Germline lookup yields CDR1 MNHEY and CDR2 SMNVEV (reference sequence). The CDR3 runs to 14 residues. V lost 8 bases and J lost 3, with 17 bases in between.

V and J are TRBV20-1 and TRBJ1-3; D ambiguous. The CDR3 has 13 residues. Looked up from germline, CDR1 is DFQATT and CDR2 is SNEGSKA (reference sequence). Here the CDR3 reads CGGRKDSGNTIYF. The CDR3 DNA reads as TGCGGAGGACGCAAGGACTCTGGAAACACCATATATTTT.